This entry lists 17 T cell receptor beta chains sequenced from one sample in a study of T cells in Graves' hyperthyroidism and ophthalmopathy. RNA transcripts provided the source from which TCR beta CDR3 regions were amplified. HTBI primers were used for first-round RT-PCR of the TCR CDR3. One entry per CDR3 protein results from TCRdb running MiXCR on the multiplex PCR reads. This sample has a few hundred thousand distinct CDR3 sequences, with roughly 15% found just once. The sequenced material came from blood. The receptor set was obtained from a young woman with Graves' ophthalmopathy.

The chain joins TRBV5-1 to TRBJ1-3, with D possibly matching TRBD1 (6 bases). The V end lost 4 bases, the J end lost 0 bases, and 17 bases lay between the germline ends. Germline CDR1 SGHRS, CDR2 YFSETQ. The CDR3 is made up of 17 amino acids. CDR3 nucleotides: TGCGCCAGCAGCCCCACGGGGGGGCTTGGCTCTGGAAACACCATATATTTT. It codes for CASSPTGGLGSGNTIYF.

There are many counts of this clonotype. The chain combines TRBV20-1 with TRBJ1-1; 11 nucleotides agree with TRBD1. CDR1 is DFQATT, CDR2 SNEGSKA, per germline (reference sequence). V dropped 6 bases and J dropped 0; count of bases not matched to a gene: 12. The CDR3 has 17 amino acids. CDR3 protein: CSATDPGTGGLNTEAFF. The CDR3 bases are TGCAGTGCCACAGATCCTGGGACAGGGGGACTGAACACTGAAGCTTTCTTT.

In this sample, this clonotype turned up a few times. The chain couples TRBV7-9 to TRBJ2-1; 10 positions match TRBD1. V lost 6 bases to trimming and J lost 5 bases; unmatched junction nucleotides: 10. Germline assignment: CDR1 SEHNR and CDR2 FQNEAQ (reference sequence). CDR3 length: 16 residues. The CDR3: CASRLATGQGHNEQFF. The CDR3 DNA reads TGTGCCAGCAGACTAGCTACGGGACAGGGGCACAATGAGCAGTTCTTC.

Only a few counts were recorded for this clonotype. The rearrangement joins TRBV7-2 to TRBJ1-1, with TRBD1 matching 8 bases. V lost 5 bases to trimming and J lost 2 bases; unmatched junction nucleotides: 7. This CDR3 comprises 15 residues. Germline V CDR1 and CDR2: SGHTA, FQGNSA. CDR3 region: CASSKQGGPNTEAFF. Here the CDR3 DNA reads TGTGCCAGCAGCAAACAGGGGGGTCCCAACACTGAAGCTTTCTTT. Combining the CDR3 with reference TRBV7-2 and TRBJ1-1 gives the whole variable domain GAGVSQSPSNKVTEKGKDVELRCDPISGHTALYWYRQSLGQGLEFLIYFQGNSAPDKSGLPSDRFSAERTGGSVSTLTIQRTQQEDSAVYLCASSKQGGPNTEAFFGQGTRLTVV.

The rearrangement uses TRBV19 and TRBJ2-7; D not certain. The CDR3 consists of 12 residues. Trimming took 5 bases from V and 4 from J, leaving 9 bases between them. Germline loops: CDR1 LNHDA, CDR2 SQIVND (reference sequence). CDR3 protein: CASSDPEYEQYF. The CDR3, as DNA: TGTGCCAGTAGTGACCCAGAGTACGAGCAGTACTTC.

This clonotype has ten or more counts. The chain uses TRBV11-2 and TRBJ2-7; 8 nucleotides agree with TRBD2. This CDR3 has 13 residues. From germline, CDR1 is SGHAT and CDR2 FQNNGV. V shed 4 bases, J shed 6 bases, and the junction held 5 bases outside the gene matches. The DNA for the CDR3 is TGTGCCAGCAGCTCGGGACTAGTGACCGAGCAGTACTTC. This gives the protein CASSSGLVTEQYF. Full variable domain (missing parts from reference TRBV11-2 and TRBJ2-7): EAGVAQSPRYKIIEKRQSVAFWCNPISGHATLYWYQQILGQGPKLLIQFQNNGVVDDSQLPKDRFSAERLKGVDSTLKIQPAKLEDSAVYLCASSSGLVTEQYFGPGTRLTVT.

Remarks on this clonotype: Just one base apart from a much larger clone, this may be a read error. The V and J genes are TRBV30 and TRBJ2-3; D gene ambiguous. Per germline, CDR1 GTSNPN and CDR2 SVGIG (reference sequence). There are 12 residues in the CDR3. The CDR3 here is CTWGAQTDTQYF. The CDR3 DNA is TGTACCTGGGGTGCGCAGACAGATACGCAGTATTTT.

Many counts were recorded for this clonotype. The J gene is TRBJ1-6, the V gene TRBV9; no clear D gene. This CDR3 region has 13 residues. Per germline, CDR1 SGDLS and CDR2 YYNGEE. With 0 bases removed from V and 8 bases from J, the gap between germline ends came to 6 bases. CDR3 loop: CASSVEADSPLHF. CDR3 coding DNA: TGTGCCAGCAGCGTAGAGGCAGATTCACCCCTCCACTTT. The entire variable domain, with the rest obtained from reference TRBV9 and TRBJ1-6, is as follows: DSGVTQTPKHLITATGQRVTLRCSPRSGDLSVYWYQQSLDQGLQFLIQYYNGEERAKGNILERFSAQQFPDLHSELNLSSLELGDSALYFCASSVEADSPLHFGNGTRLTVT.

This clonotype was recorded many times. The V gene is TRBV2, the J gene TRBJ1-6; 7 bases map to TRBD1. This CDR3 is built from 14 residues. J was trimmed by 10 bases and V by 5 bases; bases with no gene match: 8. Per germline, CDR1 SNHLY and CDR2 FYNNEI. The CDR3 DNA reads TGTGCCAGCAGTACCGACAGGGATATCTCACCCCTCCACTTT. Translating it yields CASSTDRDISPLHF.

In this sample, this clonotype turned up many times. The rearrangement joins TRBV7-6 to TRBJ1-4; 10 nucleotides agree with TRBD1. Trimming took 4 bases from V and 7 from J; bases not matched to a gene: 6. In germline, CDR1 is SGHVS, CDR2 FNYEAQ. CDR3 length: 15 residues. The CDR3 region has the DNA TGTGCCAGCAGCTCGGCCGGGACAGGGGCTGAAAAACTGTTTTTT. It translates to CASSSAGTGAEKLFF.

Regarding this clonotype: A read error is possible here, since a much larger clone lies one base away. This rearrangement joins TRBV28 to TRBJ2-1; no firm D call. Per germline, CDR1 MDHEN and CDR2 SYDVKM. This CDR3 comprises 13 residues. The CDR3 DNA follows: TGTGCCAGCAGACGGACGAGGTACAATAAGCAGTTCTTC. The encoded protein is CASRRTRYNKQFF. Complete variable domain (other parts from reference TRBV28 and TRBJ2-1): DVKVTQSSRYLVKRTGEKVFLECVQDMDHENMFWYRQDPGLGLRLIYFSYDVKMKEKGDIPEGYSVSREKKERFSLILESASTNQTSMYLCASRRTRYNKQFFGPGTRLTVL.

This clonotype was detected a few times. This chain links TRBV6-1 with TRBJ1-4, with D possibly being TRBD1 (5 bases). The CDR3 has 15 amino acids. Germline CDR1 and CDR2: MNHNS and SASEGT. Trimming stripped 3 bases from V and 4 bases from J, with 12 bases between. DNA for the CDR3: TGTGCCAGCAGTGACGCCGGGACGGGTAATGAAAAACTGTTTTTT. As protein: CASSDAGTGNEKLFF.

This clonotype occurred many times. This rearrangement joins TRBV30 to TRBJ2-3; D is unresolved. The CDR3 is 12 residues long. The germline gives CDR1 GTSNPN, CDR2 SVGIG (reference sequence). The germline V and J ends were trimmed by 2 bases and 1 base, with 4 bases remaining between them. CDR3 loop: CAWSPGTDTQYF. The CDR3 DNA follows: TGTGCCTGGAGTCCAGGCACAGATACGCAGTATTTT. The full variable domain, in which reference TRBV30 and TRBJ2-3 provide the parts outside the CDR3, is SQTIHQWPATLVQPVGSPLSLECTVEGTSNPNLYWYRQAAGRGLQLLFYSVGIGQISSEVPQNLSASRPQDRQFILSSKKLLLSDSGFYLCAWSPGTDTQYFGPGTRLTVL.

This clonotype was observed at least ten times. V gene TRBV2 combines with J gene TRBJ2-1; D could derive from TRBD1 or TRBD2 (5 bases each). The CDR3 length is 15 residues. Germline lookup yields CDR1 SNHLY and CDR2 FYNNEI. V was trimmed by 4 bases and J by 5 bases, leaving 15 bases between them. Here the CDR3 reads CASSGDLTLNNEQFF. The CDR3 DNA sequence: TGTGCCAGCAGTGGGGACCTCACTCTAAACAATGAGCAGTTCTTC.

This clonotype was counted many times. The rearrangement uses TRBV20-1 and TRBJ2-7, with 7 bases identical to TRBD2. Germline V gene lookup returns CDR1 DFQATT and CDR2 SNEGSKA (reference sequence). The CDR3 is made up of 14 amino acids. V dropped 0 bases and J dropped 3; count of bases not matched to a gene: 5. The CDR3 DNA reads as TGCAGTGCTAGAGATCCCAGCGGGGACTACGAGCAGTACTTC. Amino acid sequence: CSARDPSGDYEQYF.

This chain connects TRBV18 to TRBJ2-3; D uncertain. Germline V gene sequence: CDR1 KGHSH, CDR2 LQKENI. With 5 bases removed from V and 2 bases from J, the gap between germline ends came to 14 bases. The CDR3 consists of 15 residues. CDR3 bases: TGTGCCAGCTCATCTCGTAGGGAAAACACAGATACGCAGTATTTT. This translates into CASSSRRENTDTQYF.

This clonotype has more than one count but fewer than ten. The J gene is TRBJ1-5, the V gene TRBV9; D is possibly TRBD1 (6 bases). Trimming cost V 3 bases and J 4 bases, with 11 bases left between them. CDR3 length: 14 residues. Germline CDR1 reads SGDLS; CDR2 reads YYNGEE. The CDR3, as DNA: TGTGCCAGCAGCGCGGGGGGCGCAAATCAGCCCCAGCATTTT. Translated, it gives CASSAGGANQPQHF.